This record covers a single T cell receptor beta chain. Its antigen is undetermined. This sample is drawn from a study of identical twins. Points from the study as a whole: Among out-of-frame alpha sequences shared by twins, low generation probability occurred in excess.

V was clipped by 1 base and J by 10 bases; unmatched bases: 4. Germline V gene lookup returns CDR1 LGHDT and CDR2 YNNKEL (reference sequence). This CDR3 has 13 residues. In TCRdb, the 5' RACE reads were re-called with MiXCR into one record per CDR3 protein. The repertoire holds some 200,000 distinct CDR3 sequences, about 7.5% seen once, with 1.5% to 2.5% in the top ten. A further study also used this sample, focusing on yellow fever vaccine responses in identical twins.

This TCR came from a woman younger than 35 in good health. V usage is TRBV3-1 and J usage is TRBJ2-1; 7 positions agree with TRBD2. Sequencing was carried out using memory (CD45RO+) T cells sorted from blood. CDR3 DNA sequence: TGTGCCAGCAGCCAAGGGGACTACTTCGAGCAGTTCTTC. This codes for CASSQGDYFEQFF.